This T cell receptor (beta chain) emerged from a study of blood T cell repertoires in COVID-19. The overall study: The United States, Italy and Spain were the sources of the acute and convalescent COVID-19 samples. Sources were T cells, B-cell-depleted T cells, or PBMCs; the material itself was cDNA or gDNA.

The repertoire was sequenced with immunoSEQ multiplex PCR; TCRdb's copy has only in-frame clones and lacks some. The table lists 15,000 to 20,000 clones, roughly four fifths of them singletons. Germline V gives CDR1 SGHTA, CDR2 FQGTGA. Trimming at V came to 5 bases and at J to 6 bases, leaving 6 bases not matched to a gene. This CDR3 contains 14 residues. Sequenced input: peripheral blood. The TCR comes from a man aged 35-49 years with active or convalescent COVID-19. The J gene is TRBJ1-1, the V gene TRBV7-3, with 10 nucleotides matching TRBD1. CDR3 DNA: TGTGCCAGCAGCCCGACAGGGGGCGGCGCTGAAGCTTTCTTT. This codes for CASSPTGGGAEAFF.